The next 18 T cell receptor beta chains were all read from a single sample in a study of shared clonotypes between healthy human individuals. The repertoire was sequenced with immunoSEQ multiplex PCR; TCRdb's copy has only in-frame clones and lacks some. Seen here are 330,000 or so clones, around four fifths observed once, and the top ten hold less than 11%. The sequenced material came from memory CD4+ T cells sorted from blood. Subset indicated: CD45RA-negative fraction. These receptor sequences come from a man aged 25-45 years in good health.

This clone has a single count. The V and J genes are TRBV7-9 and TRBJ2-5; D is tentatively TRBD1 or TRBD2 (5 bases each). With 9 bases removed from V and 5 bases from J, the gap between germline ends came to 19 bases. The CDR3 spans 14 residues. Germline CDR1 SEHNR, CDR2 FQNEAQ (reference sequence). CDR3 sequence reads: CASGDQRVRETQYF. In DNA, the CDR3 is TGTGCCAGTGGGGACCAAAGGGTTAGGGAGACCCAGTACTTC.

This clone was seen only a few times. The rearrangement links TRBV5-4 to TRBJ1-5; D call uncertain. With 2 bases removed from V and 6 bases from J, the gap between germline ends came to 9 bases. Per germline, CDR1 SGHNT and CDR2 YYREEE (reference sequence). The CDR3 has 13 amino acids. CDR3 sequence (DNA): TGTGCCAGCAGCTTTTTTTCAAGTCAGCCCCAGCATTTT. This codes for CASSFFSSQPQHF.

The chain employs TRBV2 and TRBJ2-7; TRBD2 matches 11 bases. Germline CDR1 is SNHLY and CDR2 is FYNNEI. The J segment lost 3 bases and the V segment lost 6 bases, leaving 7 bases of the junction unmatched. CDR3 length: 15 residues. The DNA of the CDR3 is TGTGCCAGCAGGGTAGCGGGAGGGCCGGGCTACGAGCAGTACTTC. Its translation: CASRVAGGPGYEQYF.

The DNA for the CDR3 is TGTGCCAGCAGTGCTAGGGGGGCAGATACGCAGTATTTT. It encodes CASSARGADTQYF. The chain is built from TRBV27 and TRBJ2-3; either TRBD1 or TRBD2 may supply D (6 bases each). The CDR3 is 13 residues long. Germline V gene data show CDR1 as MNHEY and CDR2 as SMNVEV (reference sequence). V lost 5 bases to trimming and J lost 4 bases, with 10 bases between them.

This chain uses TRBV18 with TRBJ2-7; no clear D gene. Germline CDR1 is KGHSH and CDR2 is LQKENI. V lost 3 bases and J 1 base, leaving 10 bases between the germline ends. The CDR3 is 14 residues long. The CDR3 DNA is TGTGCCAGCTCACCCAACCGAGGATCCTACGAGCAGTACTTC. Amino acids: CASSPNRGSYEQYF.

V gene TRBV28 combines with J gene TRBJ1-1; D remains unclear. The length of the CDR3 is 12 residues. Germline lookup yields CDR1 MDHEN and CDR2 SYDVKM. V lost 2 bases and J lost 6, with 7 bases in between. In DNA, the CDR3 is TGTGCCAGCAGTTTAGCCCGACCTGAAGCTTTCTTT. It yields the protein CASSLARPEAFF.

This chain connects TRBV11-2 to TRBJ2-7; D is ambiguous. Trimming pared 5 bases from V and 3 bases from J, leaving 17 bases between. This CDR3 has 15 residues. In germline, CDR1 is SGHAT, CDR2 FQNNGV. CDR3 in amino acids: CASSRSVPKNYEQYF. The CDR3, as DNA: TGTGCCAGCAGCCGAAGTGTTCCTAAAAACTACGAGCAGTACTTC.

The chain recombines TRBV29-1 with TRBJ2-3, with D unresolved. Trimming pared 8 bases from V and 6 bases from J, leaving 18 bases between. The CDR3 has 13 amino acids. CDR1 is SQVTM and CDR2 is ANQGSEA in the germline V gene. CDR3 in amino acids: CSTTVKDPDTQYF. The CDR3 DNA reads TGCAGCACCACCGTCAAGGACCCCGATACGCAGTATTTT.

The V call is TRBV11-2, the J call TRBJ2-7; TRBD2 agrees at 8 bases. The CDR3 consists of 15 residues. The V gene's germline CDR1 is SGHAT and CDR2 FQNNGV. Germline trimming cut 5 bases from V and 2 bases from J; bases unmatched to any gene: 8. Written as DNA, the CDR3 is TGTGCCAGCAGCCCAGGTAGCGGGAAGACCTACGAGCAGTACTTC. Translated: CASSPGSGKTYEQYF.

This clone was seen more than once but under ten times. The chain recombines TRBV5-5 with TRBJ2-1, with 10 positions matching TRBD2. Germline assignment: CDR1 SGHKS and CDR2 YYEKEE (reference sequence). J gave up 4 bases and V 4 bases, and 11 bases lay outside the gene matches. This CDR3 spans 17 amino acids. The CDR3 sequence is CASSPPSGRASYNEQFF. Written as DNA, the CDR3 is TGTGCCAGCAGCCCCCCGAGCGGGAGGGCATCTTACAATGAGCAGTTCTTC.

V and J are TRBV10-1 and TRBJ1-4; unclear D gene. The CDR3 loop spans 13 amino acids. Germline CDR1 is WNHNN and CDR2 is SYGVQD (reference sequence). Trimming removed 6 bases from V and 13 bases from J, with 18 bases in between. CDR3 region: CASSALLSKGLFF. As DNA, the CDR3 is TGCGCCAGCAGCGCCTTGCTTTCGAAAGGACTGTTTTTT.

The sample holds one count of this clone. The rearrangement joins TRBV6-5 to TRBJ2-1; D gene uncertain. Germline CDR1 is MNHEY and CDR2 is SVGAGI. There are 14 residues in the CDR3. Trimming shortened V by 6 bases and J by 5 bases, and 14 bases separated the two germline ends. The CDR3 here is CASRKRTSNNEQFF. CDR3 bases: TGTGCCAGCAGAAAACGGACCTCTAACAATGAGCAGTTCTTC.

The genes are TRBV19 and TRBJ1-1, with 7 bases that match TRBD1. Trimming removed 6 bases from V and 0 bases from J; junction bases left unmatched: 10. The CDR3 consists of 16 residues. CDR1 is LNHDA and CDR2 is SQIVND in the germline V gene (reference sequence). The CDR3 reads CASRNDLGQLNTEAFF. CDR3 DNA sequence: TGTGCCAGTAGGAATGACTTGGGACAGTTGAACACTGAAGCTTTCTTT.

The chain combines TRBV7-6 with TRBJ2-2, with D tentatively TRBD1 or TRBD2 (5 bases each). Per germline, CDR1 SGHVS and CDR2 FNYEAQ. V dropped 10 bases and J dropped 2 bases, with 14 bases sitting between them. This CDR3 has 14 amino acids. CDR3 bases: TGTGCCACGAACCGGGACCCAAACACCGGGGAGCTGTTTTTT. It is translated as CATNRDPNTGELFF. The variable domain in full, with the rest retrieved from reference TRBV7-6 and TRBJ2-2, is GAGVSQSPRYKVTKRGQDVALRCDPISGHVSLYWYRQALGQGPEFLTYFNYEAQQDKSGLPNDRFSAERPEGSISTLTIQRTEQRDSAMYRCATNRDPNTGELFFGEGSRLTVL.

The chain has TRBV7-2 and TRBJ2-4; possibly TRBD1 for D (5 bases). CDR1 and CDR2 (germline): SGHTA, FQGNSA. The CDR3 contains 11 residues. The V and J ends lost 5 bases and 10 bases respectively, with 9 bases between them. The DNA for the CDR3 is TGTGCCAGCAGCCCGCAGGGAATTCAGTACTTC. It is translated as CASSPQGIQYF.

The CDR3 here is CASSLTSPYEQYF. In DNA form, the CDR3 reads TGTGCCAGCAGTTTAACCAGCCCCTACGAGCAGTACTTC. V usage is TRBV28 and J usage is TRBJ2-7; D remains ambiguous. This CDR3 is 13 amino acids long. Germline V CDR1 and CDR2: MDHEN, SYDVKM. V gave up 2 bases and J gave up 2 bases, with 7 bases separating them.

Comment on this clone: The junction departs from the called germline gene at one end, perhaps through a read error. Other nucleotide sequences in the sample specify the same CDR3. V is TRBV5-1 and J is TRBJ1-5; no clear D gene. The CDR3 covers 15 residues. Germline V gene lookup returns CDR1 SGHRS and CDR2 YFSETQ. CDR3 loop: CASSLFGQIDQPQHF. The CDR3 coding sequence is TGCGCCAGTAGCTTGTTCGGTCAGATCGATCAGCCCCAGCATTTT.

The chain couples TRBV28 to TRBJ2-5; D not certain. The CDR3 consists of 11 residues. Germline V CDR1 and CDR2: MDHEN, SYDVKM. Trimming pared 7 bases from V and 5 bases from J, leaving 8 bases between. For the CDR3, the DNA is TGTGCCAGCACTGCTCGGGAGACCCAGTACTTC. Translating it yields CASTARETQYF.